This is a list of T cell receptor beta chains from one sample in a study of blood T cell repertoires in COVID-19. Using immunoSEQ multiplex PCR, the repertoire was profiled, and TCRdb retains in-frame clones only, with some absent. This sample has 200,000 or so clones, with 84% found just once. The specimen sequenced was peripheral blood. The receptors here all came from a man in his thirties or forties with active or convalescent COVID-19. CDR3s include the opening cysteine and the closing phenylalanine or tryptophan. Fields, in order: CDR3 DNA, CDR3 protein, clone size, V gene, D gene, J gene. A D gene is named only where the DNA matches it firmly. The size field is filled for only some rows; it gives once, few, many or a size class.

TGTGCCAGCGGGGGCGAACTCAATGAGCAGTTCTTC	CASGGELNEQFF	NA	TRBV12-3/TRBV12-4	NA	TRBJ2-1
TGTGCCTGGAGTGTAAGTCGGAGCAATCAGCCCCAGCATTTT	CAWSVSRSNQPQHF	NA	TRBV30	NA	TRBJ1-5
TGTGCCAGCAGTGAGCAGGGGGCCGGTTCACCCCTCCACTTT	CASSEQGAGSPLHF	NA	TRBV2	TRBD1	TRBJ1-6
TGCAGCGTTGAAAGAATCGGGGTGGGCTACGAGCAGTACTTC	CSVERIGVGYEQYF	NA	TRBV29-1	NA	TRBJ2-7
TGTGCTAGTGGTTTGGGGGGCGGTGAGACCCAGTACTTC	CASGLGGGETQYF	NA	TRBV12-5	NA	TRBJ2-5
TGTGCCAGCAGCCAAGTACCGCCGACAGGCGATGAGCAGTTCTTC	CASSQVPPTGDEQFF	NA	TRBV3-1/TRBV3-2	NA	TRBJ2-1
TGCAGCGTTGGGTTGGGGGGGCGGACTAACTATGGCTACACCTTC	CSVGLGGRTNYGYTF	NA	TRBV29-1	NA	TRBJ1-2
TGTGCCAGCAGTTACTCTACAGGGGGAGGCAAAAACATTCAGTACTTC	CASSYSTGGGKNIQYF	few	TRBV6-5	TRBD1	TRBJ2-4
TGCAGCGCCGAAGACTGGGGGGGGAGCACAGATACGCAGTATTTT	CSAEDWGGSTDTQYF	NA	TRBV29-1	TRBD2	TRBJ2-3
TGTGCCTGGAGTCCCATTGCGGGGACAGATACGCAGTATTTT	CAWSPIAGTDTQYF	once	TRBV30	NA	TRBJ2-3
TGTGCCAGCAGCCCAAGGGGCGGGGGGTCTGGCTACACCTTC	CASSPRGGGSGYTF	once	TRBV5-4	NA	TRBJ1-2
TGTGCCAGCAGTTACCAGGGGAACTATGGCTACACCTTC	CASSYQGNYGYTF	NA	TRBV6-5	NA	TRBJ1-2
TGTGCCAGCAGTTTAAAGGAGCCTTCTTATGGCTACACCTTC	CASSLKEPSYGYTF	NA	TRBV28	NA	TRBJ1-2
TGTGCCAGCAGCTCTCGGGGGACTGAAGCTTTCTTT	CASSSRGTEAFF	NA	TRBV5-8	NA	TRBJ1-1
TGCGCCAGCAGTAGGGGATACACAGATACGCAGTATTTT	CASSRGYTDTQYF	NA	TRBV10-1	NA	TRBJ2-3
TGTGCCAGCAGCCTTTTTGGGGGAGGGGCTGAAGCTTTCTTT	CASSLFGGGAEAFF	few	TRBV7-8	NA	TRBJ1-1
TGTGCCAGCAGCTTAGCTTGGGCGGGAAGGAGCAATGGCTACACCTTC	CASSLAWAGRSNGYTF	NA	TRBV5-4	NA	TRBJ1-2
TGTGCCAGCAGTCTAGCGGGAGGAGCCTACAATGAGCAGTTCTTC	CASSLAGGAYNEQFF	NA	TRBV6-5	TRBD2	TRBJ2-1
TGTGCCAGCCTGAACACCGGGACAGTGAACACTGAAGCTTTCTTT	CASLNTGTVNTEAFF	NA	TRBV5-5	TRBD1	TRBJ1-1
TGCGCCAGCAGCCCGGGGACAGTATCGGTTCAGCCCCAGCATTTT	CASSPGTVSVQPQHF	once	TRBV5-1	TRBD1	TRBJ1-5
TGTGCCAGCCGCCAGAAGATAAGCACAGATACGCAGTATTTT	CASRQKISTDTQYF	NA	TRBV28	NA	TRBJ2-3
TGTGCCTGGAGTGTACGAACAGGGGTGAAAGGACAGCCCCAGCATTTT	CAWSVRTGVKGQPQHF	once	TRBV30	TRBD1	TRBJ1-5
TGCGCCAGCCGCAGCGGAGGGGGCAAGGAGACCCAGTACTTC	CASRSGGGKETQYF	NA	TRBV5-1	NA	TRBJ2-5
TGCGCCAGCAGCCAAGCCCCGGTAGGGGCGGGAGGGGGAACAGATACGCAGTATTTT	CASSQAPVGAGGGTDTQYF	NA	TRBV4-3	TRBD2	TRBJ2-3
TGTGCCAGCACCTCTGGGAGCGGAGATAACTATGGCTACACCTTC	CASTSGSGDNYGYTF	NA	TRBV6-5	NA	TRBJ1-2
TGTGCCAGCAGCCAAGAAGGGGGCTATGGCTACACCTTC	CASSQEGGYGYTF	NA	TRBV14	NA	TRBJ1-2
TGTGCCAGCAGCGTAGGCGACAGCCGAGATACGCAGTATTTT	CASSVGDSRDTQYF	NA	TRBV9	NA	TRBJ2-3
TGTGCCAGCAGTTACTCGTCAGGGGCGAGCAATCAGCCCCAGCATTTT	CASSYSSGASNQPQHF	NA	TRBV6-6	NA	TRBJ1-5
TGTGCCAGCAGTTGGCAGGGGCTTGGGACTAATGAAAAACTGTTTTTT	CASSWQGLGTNEKLFF	NA	TRBV6-5	NA	TRBJ1-4
TGTGCCAGCAGCGTAGACCCGGGGGGGATCTACGAGCAGTACTTC	CASSVDPGGIYEQYF	NA	TRBV9	TRBD2	TRBJ2-7
TGTGCCAGCAGTTCTATAACAGGGGATGGCTACACCTTC	CASSSITGDGYTF	NA	TRBV7-8	TRBD1	TRBJ1-2
TGTGCCACCAGTGAACAGAGCTCCTACGAGCAGTACTTC	CATSEQSSYEQYF	NA	TRBV24-1	NA	TRBJ2-7
TGTGCCAGCAGAGCAGGGAGGTCACCCCTCCACTTT	CASRAGRSPLHF	few	TRBV12-3/TRBV12-4	NA	TRBJ1-6
TGTGCCAGTACCTCAAGTCCGGGTGTAGCGGGAGGCAGTGAGCAGTTCTTC	CASTSSPGVAGGSEQFF	NA	TRBV19	TRBD2	TRBJ2-1
TGTGCCAGCAGCTTCGGAACAGGGTCGAACACTGAAGCTTTCTTT	CASSFGTGSNTEAFF	NA	TRBV7-9	NA	TRBJ1-1
TGTGCCAGCGGCGGGGGCGGGGAGAAGACCCAGTACTTC	CASGGGGEKTQYF	NA	TRBV19	NA	TRBJ2-5
TGCAGCGTTGATACAGCGGGAGGCTACAATGAGCAGTTCTTC	CSVDTAGGYNEQFF	NA	TRBV29-1	TRBD2	TRBJ2-1
TGTGCCAGCAGCTCCGGACAGGGCTTCGTTTTCGGCTACACCTTC	CASSSGQGFVFGYTF	NA	TRBV7-9	TRBD1	TRBJ1-2
TGTGCCAGCAGCCCGGACAGGGCGAGCGGCTACACCTTC	CASSPDRASGYTF	NA	TRBV5-5	TRBD1	TRBJ1-2
TGTGCCAGCTCATCACAGCGAACCTACAATGAGCAGTTCTTC	CASSSQRTYNEQFF	NA	TRBV18	NA	TRBJ2-1